Below, 10 T cell receptor beta chains from the same sample are listed, as sequenced in a study of blood T cell repertoires in COVID-19. TCRdb keeps only in-frame clones here, not all; method: immunoSEQ multiplex PCR. The table includes 150,000 to 200,000 clones, around 82% detected once. What was sequenced was PBMCs or T cells enriched from blood (not recorded which). The receptors stem from a woman aged 55-69 years with acute COVID-19.

The chain recombines TRBV6-5 with TRBJ1-2; D gene uncertain. This CDR3 comprises 10 residues. V was trimmed by 5 bases and J by 6 bases, leaving 4 bases between them. Germline loops: CDR1 MNHEY, CDR2 SVGAGI. The CDR3 loop is CASSQNGYTF. The CDR3 DNA reads as TGTGCCAGCAGTCAAAATGGCTACACCTTC.

The chain is built from TRBV28 and TRBJ1-2, with a weak D call TRBD1 (6 bases). This CDR3 comprises 13 residues. The germline gives CDR1 MDHEN, CDR2 SYDVKM. V dropped 6 bases and J dropped 7 bases, with 15 bases sitting between them. This chain's CDR3 is CASRPPGGVGYTF. In DNA form, the CDR3 reads TGTGCCAGCAGACCCCCGGGGGGCGTTGGCTACACCTTC.

The table lists this clone with a few counts. The chain joins TRBV27 to TRBJ1-6, with TRBD1 matching over 7 bases. The length of the CDR3 is 16 residues. Germline V gene sequence: CDR1 MNHEY, CDR2 SMNVEV (reference sequence). J was trimmed by 1 base and V by 2 bases; bases with no gene match: 2. The CDR3 nucleotides read TGTGCCAGCAGTTTAACCAGGGGGTCCTATAATTCACCCCTCCACTTT. This sequence encodes CASSLTRGSYNSPLHF.

V gene TRBV7-6 combines with J gene TRBJ1-3; D remains ambiguous. Trimming shortened V by 5 bases and J by 0 bases, and 17 bases separated the two germline ends. Per germline, CDR1 SGHVS and CDR2 FNYEAQ. This CDR3 is 17 amino acids long. CDR3 nucleotide sequence: TGTGCCAGCAGCACAACCCAGACATATGTCTCTGGAAACACCATATATTTT. This codes for CASSTTQTYVSGNTIYF.

The chain links TRBV7-9 to TRBJ1-2; a weak D match, TRBD1 (5 bases). CDR3 length: 17 amino acids. Germline assignment: CDR1 SEHNR and CDR2 FQNEAQ (reference sequence). The V gene lost 5 bases and the J gene lost 0 bases, with 19 bases spanning the gap. CDR3 loop: CASSPRLTKGSNYGYTF. CDR3 sequence (DNA): TGTGCCAGCAGCCCCAGGCTCACCAAGGGGTCTAACTATGGCTACACCTTC. Looking up the rest from reference TRBV7-9 and TRBJ1-2 gives the full variable domain: DTGVSQNPRHKITKRGQNVTFRCDPISEHNRLYWYRQTLGQGPEFLTYFQNEAQLEKSRLLSDRFSAERPKGSFSTLEIQRTEQGDSAMYLCASSPRLTKGSNYGYTFGSGTRLTVV.

The CDR3 spells CASSPPRGGQGAGEQYV. Here the CDR3 DNA reads TGTGCCAGCTCACCACCGCGAGGGGGACAGGGGGCAGGAGAGCAGTACGTC. The rearrangement links TRBV18 to TRBJ2-7, with 12 positions matching TRBD1. The CDR3 sequence is 17 residues long. V dropped 0 bases and J dropped 7; count of bases not matched to a gene: 10. Germline V gene sequence: CDR1 KGHSH, CDR2 LQKENI.

This chain joins TRBV30 and TRBJ1-1; TRBD1 aligns across 8 bases. Trimming removed 7 bases from V and 1 base from J; junction bases left unmatched: 5. The CDR3 has 13 residues. Germline V CDR1 and CDR2: GTSNPN, SVGIG (reference sequence). CDR3 region: CAYRGRSNTEAFF. The CDR3 nucleotides read TGTGCCTACAGGGGGAGATCGAACACTGAAGCTTTCTTT.

This clone was seen a handful of times. The chain couples TRBV6-2 or TRBV6-3 to TRBJ2-7; no reliable D call. Germline values: CDR1 MNHEY, CDR2 SVGEGT. Trimming shortened V by 0 bases and J by 0 bases, and 6 bases separated the two germline ends. The CDR3 totals 14 residues. CDR3 in amino acids: CASSYSQISYEQYV. CDR3 in DNA: TGTGCCAGCAGTTACTCCCAAATCTCCTACGAGCAGTACGTC.

This clone was seen many times. The chain recombines TRBV5-4 with TRBJ2-2, with TRBD1 matching over 10 bases. Germline V gene data show CDR1 as SGHNT and CDR2 as YYREEE (reference sequence). V lost 3 bases, J lost 7 bases, and 12 bases stayed unmatched. This CDR3 is 17 amino acids long. CDR3 DNA: TGTGCCAGCAGCTCGATAACCGGGACAGGGGCCGGCGGGGAGCTGTTTTTT. Protein: CASSSITGTGAGGELFF.

The chain is built from TRBV7-9 and TRBJ2-5; 12 positions agree with TRBD2. Germline CDR1 is SEHNR and CDR2 is FQNEAQ (reference sequence). V gave up 6 bases and J gave up 5 bases; unmatched junction bases: 10. CDR3 length equals 16 residues. The CDR3, as DNA: TGTGCCAGCAGTTCCCGACTAGCGGGGGCTCTGGAGACCCAGTACTTC. Translated: CASSSRLAGALETQYF.